This T cell receptor (beta chain) was recovered during a study of T-cell reconstitution after alpha-beta-depleted transplantation in children. From germline, CDR1 is SQVTM and CDR2 ANQGSEA. The CDR3 has 12 amino acids. This clonotype was counted many times. Unique molecular identifiers featured in how the TCRbeta library was prepared. MiXCR, run by TCRdb on the PCR reads, gives a single entry per CDR3 protein. Among 350,000 to 450,000 distinct CDR3 sequences listed, roughly 20% were seen once. This sequence originates from a human donor who donated a stem cell graft to a child with acute myeloid leukemia. J is TRBJ2-5 and V is TRBV29-1; D might be TRBD2 (5 bases). The sample in question was PBMCs from the stem cell graft donor, obtained from the stem cell graft. The CDR3 DNA sequence: TGCACGATCGGGGTCGGCCAAGAGACCCAGTACTTC. This gives the protein CTIGVGQETQYF.